These 31 T cell receptor beta chains originate from one sample sequenced in a study of T cell clonality in common variable immunodeficiency. Sequencing used immunoSEQ multiplex PCR; TCRdb keeps in-frame clones, though not all of them. The sample is made up of about 47,000 clones, none counted only once. The sample consisted of peripheral blood mononuclear cells. The origin of the receptors is a person aged 18 to 75 in good health.

Comments on this clone: The missing CDR3 end, 3 residues past where the read stops, is filled in from the germline J gene. The V and J genes are TRBV29-1 and TRBJ2-1, with 8 bases matching TRBD2. Germline trimming cut 6 bases from V and 8 bases from J; bases unmatched to any gene: 12. The CDR3 totals 14 residues. Germline V CDR1 and CDR2: SQVTM, ANQGSEA. The sequenced part of the CDR3 DNA is TGCAGCGTGACACGCCAAGCGGGAGTCCATGAG. It translates to CSVTRQAGVHE. The full CDR3 sequence reads CSVTRQAGVHEQFF.

This clone has ten or more counts. Sequencing ends 3 residues short of the CDR3 end; the germline J gene provides the rest. The V and J genes are TRBV6-1 and TRBJ1-4; D gene uncertain. The germline CDR1 and CDR2 sequences are MNHNS and SASEGT. There are 15 residues in the CDR3. With 4 bases removed from V and 6 bases from J, the gap between germline ends came to 15 bases. This CDR3 is CASSGVKASDEKLFF. The CDR3 DNA, read in part, is TGTGCCAGCAGTGGTGTAAAAGCCTCGGATGAAAAA.

Points on this clone: The read terminates 3 residues before the CDR3 end, so the remaining end is supplied by the germline J gene. This chain links TRBV19 with TRBJ2-3; possibly TRBD1 for D (6 bases). Per germline, CDR1 LNHDA and CDR2 SQIVND (reference sequence). This CDR3 is built from 16 residues. CDR3 region: CASSIGQTYSNQPQYF. CDR3 bases read: TGTGCCAGTAGTATCGGACAGACTTATAGCAATCAGCCG.

In this sample, this clone turned up a few times. The read terminates 3 residues before the CDR3 end, so the remaining end is supplied by the germline J gene. The chain has TRBV2 and TRBJ2-1; D call uncertain. Germline-derived CDR1 and CDR2 are SNHLY and FYNNEI. This CDR3 is built from 14 residues. The V end was cut by 0 bases, the J end by 5 bases, with 8 bases between. CDR3 residues: CASSEARLNNEQFF. The CDR3 DNA, read in part, is TGTGCCAGCAGTGAAGCGCGACTTAACAATGAG.

At least ten counts were recorded for this clone. The read ends 3 residues shy of where the CDR3 ends; the end is completed using the germline J gene. The rearrangement links TRBV18 to TRBJ2-2; 10 positions match TRBD2. Looked up from germline, CDR1 is KGHSH and CDR2 is LQKENI. The CDR3 is made up of 20 amino acids. Trimming at V came to 0 bases and at J to 0 bases, leaving 10 bases not matched to a gene. The covered CDR3 bases are TGTGCCAGCTCACCACCCCTGGGTAGCGGGGGGCCACCGAACACCGGGGAG. It yields the protein CASSPPLGSGGPPNTGE. The entire CDR3 sequence reads CASSPPLGSGGPPNTGELFF.

In this sample, this clone turned up many times. The sequence runs out 3 residues before the end of the CDR3; the remainder is reconstructed from the germline J gene. The J gene is TRBJ2-5, the V gene TRBV18, with TRBD2 matching 7 bases. Looked up from germline, CDR1 is KGHSH and CDR2 is LQKENI. This CDR3 contains 17 residues. J lost 2 bases, V lost 2 bases, and 11 bases had no gene match. The DNA read from the CDR3 is TGTGCCAGCTCACCAGCCGGGCGGGCGGGGGAGCAAGAGACC. Translated: CASSPAGRAGEQET. The full CDR3 protein reads CASSPAGRAGEQETQYF.

Turning to this clone: The CDR3 end lies 3 residues beyond the end of the read and is filled in from the germline J gene. This chain uses TRBV6-4 with TRBJ2-1; the D gene is possibly TRBD1 (5 bases). V was cut by 9 bases and J by 5 bases, with 17 bases left in between. The germline V gene encodes CDR1 MRHNA and CDR2 SNTAGT. The CDR3 has 14 amino acids. The sequenced part of the CDR3 DNA is TGTGCCAGACCCCACGCAGGGTTCAACAATGAG. It is translated as CARPHAGFNNE. The whole CDR3 sequence reads CARPHAGFNNEQFF.

The sample holds many counts of this clone. The CDR3 is cut off 3 residues early in the read; its end comes from the germline J gene. This chain connects TRBV14 to TRBJ2-5; maybe TRBD1 (5 bases). Trimming took 4 bases from V and 6 from J, leaving 6 bases between them. The CDR3 extends over 11 amino acids. Germline V gene lookup returns CDR1 SGHDN and CDR2 FVKESK. The sequenced CDR3 bases are TGTGCCAGCAGCCCAGGGAAGACC. Translating it yields CASSPGKT. From start to end, the CDR3 is CASSPGKTQYF.

This clone was counted ten times or more. Sequencing ends 3 residues short of the CDR3 end; the germline J gene provides the rest. The genes are TRBV20-1 and TRBJ2-3; TRBD2 matches 7 bases. The CDR3 totals 16 residues. The ends lost 3 bases at V and 1 base at J; junction bases unmatched: 10. Germline V gene lookup returns CDR1 DFQATT and CDR2 SNEGSKA (reference sequence). This CDR3 is CSASDKITSGTDTQYF. The part of the CDR3 DNA that was read is TGCAGTGCTAGTGACAAAATAACTAGCGGCACAGATACG.

In this sample, this clone turned up many times. The DNA ends 3 residues before the CDR3 does, and the rest of the CDR3 is filled in from the germline J gene. The V and J genes are TRBV12-3 or TRBV12-4 and TRBJ2-3; 11 bases are shared with TRBD2. The CDR3 length is 16 residues. V lost 1 base to trimming and J lost 5 bases; unmatched junction nucleotides: 5. The CDR3 sequence: CASSLVLAGGLDTQYF. The CDR3 DNA, read in part, is TGTGCCAGCAGTTTAGTGCTAGCGGGGGGTTTAGATACG.

On this clone itself: The CDR3 end is not reached by the read, which stops 3 residues before it; the germline J gene fills it in. The chain employs TRBV19 and TRBJ1-6, with 10 bases matching TRBD1. The CDR3 runs 16 residues. Trimming at V came to 3 bases and at J to 10 bases, leaving 9 bases not matched to a gene. Germline CDR1 LNHDA, CDR2 SQIVND (reference sequence). CDR3 in amino acids: CASSITGQGVRSPLHF. The part of the CDR3 DNA that was read is TGTGCCAGTAGTATTACCGGACAGGGGGTAAGGTCACCC.

In its sample, this clone was seen many times. The sequence runs out 3 residues before the end of the CDR3; the remainder is reconstructed from the germline J gene. This rearrangement joins TRBV7-9 to TRBJ2-7; D uncertain. The length of the CDR3 is 12 residues. Looked up from germline, CDR1 is SEHNR and CDR2 is FQNEAQ (reference sequence). Trimming cost V 5 bases and J 0 bases, with 5 bases left between them. The CDR3 bases that were read are TGTGCCAGCAGCCCATCCTCCTACGAG. This gives the protein CASSPSSYE. The full CDR3 reads CASSPSSYEQYF.

This clone was detected many times. The read ends 3 residues shy of where the CDR3 ends; the end is completed using the germline J gene. The chain joins TRBV5-1 to TRBJ2-7, with D maybe TRBD2 (6 bases). Trimming cost V 0 bases and J 5 bases, with 15 bases left between them. This CDR3 is built from 15 residues. CDR1 and CDR2 (germline): SGHRS, YFSETQ. The DNA read from the CDR3 is TGCGCCAGCAGCTTGGCCGGAGGGCTCGGGGACGAG. Translating gives CASSLAGGLGDE. The whole CDR3 reads CASSLAGGLGDEQYF.

This clone was observed many times. The DNA ends 3 residues before the CDR3 does, and the rest of the CDR3 is filled in from the germline J gene. The chain couples TRBV30 to TRBJ1-6; D remains unclear. From germline, CDR1 is GTSNPN and CDR2 SVGIG (reference sequence). Trimming took 2 bases from V and 5 from J, leaving 13 bases between them. The CDR3 length is 15 residues. The CDR3 bases that were read are TGTGCCTGGAGTTTGGCAGGATCGAATAATTCACCC. This translates into CAWSLAGSNNSP. In full, the CDR3 reads CAWSLAGSNNSPLHF.

This clone was seen repeatedly, ten times or more. The read terminates 3 residues ahead of where the CDR3 ends, so the germline J gene completes it. The chain uses TRBV29-1 and TRBJ2-5, with D perhaps TRBD2 (5 bases). Germline V gene data show CDR1 as SQVTM and CDR2 as ANQGSEA. This CDR3 region has 11 residues. Trimming cost V 5 bases and J 4 bases, with 8 bases left between them. CDR3 region: CSVRGRETQYF. CDR3 DNA (partial): TGCAGCGTTCGGGGAAGAGAGACC.

This clone has at least ten counts. The CDR3 end falls 3 residues outside the read, so it is completed with the germline J gene. The chain couples TRBV19 to TRBJ2-1, with TRBD2 identical over 7 bases. The CDR3 extends over 16 amino acids. CDR1 is LNHDA and CDR2 is SQIVND in the germline V gene (reference sequence). The junction had 6 bases not matched to a gene; V was cut back by 3 bases and J by 1 base. The sequenced CDR3 bases are TGTGCCAGTAGTATGTTTGGAGCGGGATCCTACAATGAG. Protein: CASSMFGAGSYNE. The entire CDR3 reads CASSMFGAGSYNEQFF.

This clone has a count of ten or more. From the germline J gene comes the end of the CDR3, since the read stops 3 residues before it. The chain combines TRBV29-1 with TRBJ1-2, with TRBD1 matching over 9 bases. V was clipped by 5 bases and J by 6 bases; unmatched bases: 4. The CDR3 has 12 amino acids. CDR1 is SQVTM and CDR2 is ANQGSEA in the germline V gene. CDR3 loop: CSVRTGGHGYTF. CDR3 DNA (partial): TGCAGCGTTAGAACAGGGGGCCATGGC.

This clone was counted at least ten times. The sequence runs out 3 residues before the end of the CDR3; the remainder is reconstructed from the germline J gene. The gene calls are TRBV18 and TRBJ1-4; 11 bases agree with TRBD1. V gave up 3 bases and J gave up 7 bases; unmatched junction bases: 4. The CDR3 sequence is 15 residues long. The germline CDR1 and CDR2 sequences are KGHSH and LQKENI. CDR3 DNA (partial): TGTGCCAGCTCACCTCTTGGGACAGGGGGTGAAAAA. Encoded protein: CASSPLGTGGEK. The whole CDR3 region reads CASSPLGTGGEKLFF.

This clone was seen only a few times. The read falls 3 residues short of the CDR3 end, and the missing part is taken from the germline J gene. V is TRBV19 and J is TRBJ2-4; 7 bases are shared with TRBD1. V trimming: 11 bases; J trimming: 5 bases; junction bases outside the gene matches: 18. The germline gives CDR1 LNHDA, CDR2 SQIVND (reference sequence). The CDR3 sequence is 16 residues long. This chain's CDR3 is CACRTTTTGNQNIQYF. Incomplete CDR3 DNA: TGTGCCTGCAGAACAACAACGACAGGGAACCAAAACATT.

Worth noting for this clone: The CDR3 goes on 3 residues after the read ends, and that part is filled in from the germline J gene. The V gene is TRBV19, the J gene TRBJ2-2, with TRBD1 matching over 9 bases. Per germline, CDR1 LNHDA and CDR2 SQIVND (reference sequence). The CDR3 length is 15 residues. V was clipped by 5 bases and J by 2 bases; unmatched bases: 3. The CDR3 bases that were read are TGTGCCAGTAGTGTCACAGGGGGCAACACCGGGGAG. This translates into CASSVTGGNTGE. The whole CDR3 sequence is CASSVTGGNTGELFF.

This clone occurred many times. The missing CDR3 end, 3 residues past where the read stops, is filled in from the germline J gene. V is TRBV29-1 and J is TRBJ2-1, with 16 positions matching TRBD2. The CDR3 runs 19 residues. V was pared by 4 bases and J by 2 bases, with 11 bases of the junction left unmatched. The germline CDR1 and CDR2 sequences are SQVTM and ANQGSEA. CDR3 sequence reads: CSVVKGTSGRAQPYNEQFF. Incomplete CDR3 DNA: TGCAGCGTTGTTAAGGGGACTAGCGGGAGGGCCCAGCCCTACAATGAG.

This clone appeared many times. The sequence runs out 3 residues before the end of the CDR3; the remainder is reconstructed from the germline J gene. This chain connects TRBV30 to TRBJ1-1; no clear D. The V end was cut by 3 bases, the J end by 5 bases, with 16 bases between. The germline CDR1 and CDR2 sequences are GTSNPN and SVGIG (reference sequence). The CDR3 length is 14 residues. The sequenced part of the CDR3 DNA is TGTGCCTGGAGCGCACTCCTAAGAAAGACTGAA. Amino acids: CAWSALLRKTE. The complete CDR3 reads CAWSALLRKTEAFF.

In regard to this clone: The read ends 3 residues early relative to the CDR3; the germline J gene fills the gap. At the DNA level, this CDR3 is encoded by other sequences in the same sample as well. J is TRBJ1-3 and V is TRBV6-1; possibly TRBD1 for D (6 bases). Germline V CDR1 and CDR2: MNHNS, SASEGT. The length of the CDR3 is 14 residues. V lost 2 bases to trimming and J lost 2 bases, with 7 bases between them. The sequenced CDR3 bases are TGTGCCAGCAGTGAAAAGGGGGCTGGAAACACC. Translating it yields CASSEKGAGNT. The entire CDR3 protein reads CASSEKGAGNTIYF.

This clone was detected a few times. The CDR3 end is not reached by the read, which stops 3 residues before it; the germline J gene fills it in. The chain recombines TRBV27 with TRBJ2-7, with a possible D match to TRBD1 (6 bases). CDR3 length: 13 residues. CDR1 and CDR2 from the germline V gene are MNHEY and SMNVEV (reference sequence). V was clipped by 5 bases and J by 1 base, with 9 bases between them. CDR3 in amino acids: CASSPGQSYEQYF. The part of the CDR3 DNA that was read is TGTGCCAGCAGTCCGGGACAATCCTACGAG.

The sample holds many counts of this clone. CDR3 sequence reads: CASWAGEFPGELFF. CDR3 DNA, as far as it was read: TGTGCCAGCTGGGCGGGAGAGTTTCCCGGGGAG. The chain uses TRBV7-8 and TRBJ2-2, with 7 bases fitting TRBD2. The DNA ends 3 residues before the CDR3 does, and the rest of the CDR3 is filled in from the germline J gene. CDR1 and CDR2 (germline): SGHVS, FQNEAQ. Unmatched junction bases numbered 9, after V lost 8 bases and J lost 6 bases. CDR3 length: 14 residues. Full variable domain (rest looked up from reference TRBV7-8 and TRBJ2-2): GAGVSQSPRYKVAKRGQDVALRCDPISGHVSLFWYQQALGQGPEFLTYFQNEAQLDKSGLPSDRFFAERPEGSVSTLKIQRTQQEDSAVYLCASWAGEFPGELFFGEGSRLTVL.

This clone was picked up many times. Read sequence stops 3 residues before the CDR3 end, and the germline J gene provides the missing end. J is TRBJ2-7 and V is TRBV7-8, with a weak D call TRBD1 (5 bases). Germline V gives CDR1 SGHVS, CDR2 FQNEAQ. The V gene lost 2 bases and the J gene lost 6 bases, with 14 bases spanning the gap. The CDR3 loop spans 14 amino acids. CDR3 DNA (partial): TGTGCCAGCAGCTTACAGGGAATCCCCCTCGAG. It is translated as CASSLQGIPLE. The CDR3 as a whole reads CASSLQGIPLEQYF.

In this sample, this clone turned up many times. The sequence runs out 3 residues before the end of the CDR3; the remainder is reconstructed from the germline J gene. The V gene is TRBV20-1, the J gene TRBJ2-1, with 11 bases that match TRBD2. CDR1 DFQATT and CDR2 SNEGSKA come from the germline V gene (reference sequence). The CDR3 is made up of 16 amino acids. Losses at the gene ends were 2 bases for V and 5 bases for J; bases not matched to a gene: 8. CDR3 DNA (partial): TGCAGTGCTAGACGTCCGGGACTAGCGGAGAACAATGAG. Translation: CSARRPGLAENNE. In full, the CDR3 is CSARRPGLAENNEQFF.

Regarding this clone: The observed sequence ends 3 residues before the CDR3 terminus, with the missing tail filled in from the germline J gene. The J gene is TRBJ2-7, the V gene TRBV7-2; 7 bases agree with TRBD2. CDR3 length: 13 residues. Germline V CDR1 and CDR2: SGHTA, FQGNSA. The ends lost 5 bases at V and 6 bases at J; junction bases unmatched: 7. The covered CDR3 bases are TGTGCCAGCAGCGCCAGGACTAGTCGCGAG. This encodes CASSARTSRE. The whole CDR3 reads CASSARTSREQYF.

This clone has at least ten counts. The CDR3 end falls 3 residues outside the read, so it is completed with the germline J gene. The chain carries TRBV5-4 and TRBJ2-7, with D maybe TRBD2 (6 bases). Germline CDR1 reads SGHNT; CDR2 reads YYREEE (reference sequence). The CDR3 contains 15 residues. Trimming stripped 4 bases from V and 5 bases from J, with 19 bases between. The DNA read from the CDR3 is TGTGCCAGCAGCACCGGAGGGGTGGGGCCCCACGAG. As protein: CASSTGGVGPHE. The whole CDR3 sequence reads CASSTGGVGPHEQYF.

This clone was counted at least ten times. The read ends 3 residues early relative to the CDR3; the germline J gene fills the gap. The V gene is TRBV7-9, the J gene TRBJ1-2, with TRBD1 as a possible D gene (5 bases). The CDR3 length is 13 residues. Trimming removed 5 bases from V and 4 bases from J, with 11 bases in between. Per germline, CDR1 SEHNR and CDR2 FQNEAQ (reference sequence). The CDR3 is CASSGGGLYGYTF. The sequenced CDR3 bases are TGTGCCAGCAGCGGGGGGGGACTCTATGGC.

This clone was counted between two and nine times. The read stops 3 residues short of the end of the CDR3; the missing end is completed from the germline J gene. The chain joins TRBV7-9 to TRBJ1-2; D gene uncertain. CDR3 length: 15 residues. Germline CDR1 reads SEHNR; CDR2 reads FQNEAQ (reference sequence). The CDR3 sequence: CASTLTSGGGNDYTF. Incomplete CDR3 DNA: TGTGCCAGCACCCTGACTAGCGGTGGAGGGAATGAC.